This is a list of T cell receptor beta chains from one sample in a study of blood T cell repertoires in COVID-19. The assay was immunoSEQ multiplex PCR, and TCRdb's table has in-frame clones only and misses some. The sample carries around 200,000 clones, around 86% recorded once. The sequenced material came from PBMCs or T cells enriched from blood (not recorded which). The receptor source for this set is a man between 35 and 55 years old with acute COVID-19. Both conserved end residues are part of each CDR3. A D gene is named only where the DNA matches it firmly. Only part of the rows carry a size: once, few, many, or a class if the clone is expanded.

TRBJ2-5 | TRBD2 | . | TRBV7-2 | CASGLAGGSETQYF | TGTGCCTCCGGGCTAGCGGGAGGGTCAGAGACCCAGTACTTC
TRBJ2-1 | TRBD2 | . | TRBV30 | CACKPGLAEGNEQFF | TGTGCCTGTAAACCGGGACTAGCGGAGGGTAATGAGCAGTTCTTC
TRBJ2-7 | TRBD1 | . | TRBV5-1 | CASYRDRGGYEQYF | TGCGCCAGCTATCGGGACAGGGGTGGGTACGAGCAGTACTTC
TRBJ2-1 | TRBD2 | . | TRBV2 | CASSFLAGNEQFF | TGTGCCAGCAGTTTTCTAGCGGGCAATGAGCAGTTCTTC
TRBJ2-7 | . | . | TRBV28 | CASSSPRGQTYEQYF | TGTGCCAGCAGTTCCCCCCGAGGGCAGACCTACGAGCAGTACTTC
TRBJ2-2 | . | many | TRBV9 | CASSVDPERELFF | TGTGCCAGCAGCGTAGATCCGGAGCGGGAGCTGTTTTTT
TRBJ1-1 | . | . | TRBV21-1 | CASSPDRLNTEAFF | TGTGCCAGCAGCCCCGACAGATTGAACACTGAAGCTTTCTTT
TRBJ2-1 | TRBD2 | many | TRBV28 | CASSLETSGAFF | TGTGCCAGCAGTTTAGAAACTAGCGGGGCGTTCTTC
TRBJ2-1 | TRBD1 | once | TRBV5-6 | CASSSDRVLYNEQFF | TGTGCCAGCAGCTCGGACAGGGTCCTCTACAATGAGCAGTTCTTC
TRBJ2-7 | . | . | TRBV28 | CASRTGDTRLHEQYF | TGTGCCAGCAGGACCGGCGACACCCGCCTCCACGAGCAGTACTTC
TRBJ2-3 | TRBD1 | . | TRBV6-5 | CASSLQGDSLDTQYF | TGTGCCAGCAGCTTACAGGGGGACTCACTAGATACGCAGTATTTT
TRBJ1-2 | . | . | TRBV5-3 | CARSLGGEGYYGYTF | TGTGCCAGAAGCCTAGGGGGGGAAGGTTACTATGGCTACACCTTC
TRBJ2-3 | . | few | TRBV30 | CAWSRGRVEDTQYF | TGTGCCTGGAGCCGAGGCAGGGTGGAAGATACGCAGTATTTT
TRBJ2-7 | TRBD2 | . | TRBV4-3 | CASSQRTSGRNEQYF | TGCGCCAGCAGCCAAAGGACTAGCGGGCGTAACGAGCAGTACTTC
TRBJ2-1 | . | . | TRBV29-1 | CSATDREGYNEQFF | TGCAGCGCGACGGACAGGGAGGGATACAATGAGCAGTTCTTC
TRBJ1-2 | TRBD1 | . | TRBV2 | CASRPGTGVGYTF | TGTGCCAGCAGACCCGGGACAGGGGTTGGCTACACCTTC
TRBJ1-5 | . | . | TRBV2 | CASSTGSQPQHF | TGTGCCAGCAGTACAGGGTCTCAGCCCCAGCATTTT
TRBJ1-6 | . | once | TRBV5-4 | CASSLAGSSYNSPLHF | TGTGCCAGCAGCTTGGCGGGGAGCTCCTATAATTCACCCCTCCACTTT
TRBJ2-1 | TRBD2 | . | TRBV9 | CASSVGLAGGVAEQFF | TGTGCCAGCAGCGTAGGACTAGCGGGAGGGGTCGCTGAGCAGTTCTTC
TRBJ1-1 | . | . | TRBV6-5 | CASSYRAGNTEAFF | TGTGCCAGCAGTTACCGAGCGGGGAACACTGAAGCTTTCTTT
TRBJ2-1 | TRBD1 | . | TRBV5-4 | CASSLRTGELHEQFF | TGTGCCAGCAGCTTAAGGACAGGGGAATTACATGAGCAGTTCTTC
TRBJ2-7 | TRBD2 | . | TRBV11-2 | CASSPGTSGRYEQYF | TGTGCCAGCAGCCCCGGGACTAGCGGGAGGTACGAGCAGTACTTC
TRBJ2-3 | TRBD2 | . | TRBV7-3 | CASSRTSGGSTDTQYF | TGTGCCAGCAGCAGGACTAGCGGGGGAAGCACAGATACGCAGTATTTT
TRBJ1-2 | . | . | TRBV7-8 | CASTSLEGYTF | TGTGCCAGCACCTCACTCGAGGGCTACACCTTC
TRBJ2-1 | TRBD1 | . | TRBV28 | CASSSPPGTDSYNEQFF | TGTGCCAGCAGTTCACCTCCCGGGACAGACTCCTACAATGAGCAGTTCTTC
TRBJ1-2 | . | few | TRBV7-9 | CASSLALIGVGYTF | TGTGCCAGCAGCTTAGCTCTCATCGGGGTAGGCTACACCTTC
TRBJ1-5 | . | . | TRBV2 | CASSLESNQPQHF | TGTGCCAGCAGTCTGGAGAGCAATCAGCCCCAGCATTTT
TRBJ1-6 | TRBD1 | . | TRBV28 | CASSQPTGRGAPLHF | TGTGCCAGCAGTCAACCGACAGGGAGAGGAGCACCCCTCCACTTT
TRBJ1-2 | TRBD1 | once | TRBV18 | CASSTTGQFYGYTF | TGTGCCAGCTCAACTACGGGACAGTTCTATGGCTACACCTTC
TRBJ1-6 | . | . | TRBV27 | CASSSRDTHNSPLHF | TGTGCCAGCAGTTCCCGGGACACCCATAATTCACCCCTCCACTTT
TRBJ1-1 | . | . | TRBV18 | CASSQGPDAEAFF | TGTGCCAGCTCACAGGGGCCTGATGCTGAAGCTTTCTTT
TRBJ1-1 | . | . | TRBV30 | CAWRQVNTEAFF | TGTGCCTGGAGACAGGTGAACACTGAAGCTTTCTTT
TRBJ2-1 | . | . | TRBV4-1 | CASSQDLGVLAPRPFF | TGCGCCAGCAGCCAAGATTTAGGGGTATTGGCCCCCCGACCGTTCTTC
TRBJ1-3 | . | . | TRBV5-1 | CASSLAGASGNTIYF | TGCGCCAGCAGCTTGGCAGGCGCCTCTGGAAACACCATATATTTT
TRBJ2-5 | . | . | TRBV29-1 | CSVTQETQYF | TGCAGCGTTACACAAGAGACCCAGTACTTC
TRBJ2-5 | TRBD1 | few | TRBV9 | CASSAGTGARETQYF | TGTGCCAGCAGCGCAGGGACAGGCGCGCGGGAGACCCAGTACTTC
TRBJ1-1 | . | . | TRBV2 | CASRLGNTEAFF | TGTGCCAGCAGACTTGGGAACACTGAAGCTTTCTTT